Listed below are T cell receptor beta chains from one sample, sequenced in a study of shared clonotypes between healthy human individuals. Only in-frame clones appear in the TCRdb table, and some are missing; sequencing was by immunoSEQ multiplex PCR. This table has nearly 1,000,000 clones, 76% appearing once. The sequenced sample consisted of memory CD4+ T cells sorted from blood. Receptors originate from a man between 18 and 29 years old in good health. Each CDR3 is given with its conserved first and last residue. D genes are given only for firm matches. Size tells how often a clone was seen (once, few, many) or the class of an expanded clone, and some rows leave it out.

CDR3 protein: CSANYRRRDRGVRDTQYF
CDR3 DNA: TGCAGCGCGAACTACAGACGCCGGGACAGGGGAGTCCGGGATACGCAGTATTTT
J gene: TRBJ2-3
clone size: .
V gene: TRBV29-1
CDR3 length: 18
D gene: TRBD1

CDR3 protein: CASSPHGAGSTGKLFF
CDR3 DNA: TGTGCCAGCAGCCCCCACGGGGCAGGGTCTACGGGAAAACTGTTTTTT
J gene: TRBJ1-4
clone size: .
V gene: TRBV2
CDR3 length: 16
D gene: .

CDR3 protein: CASSQVAAGTNTGELFF
CDR3 DNA: TGCGCCAGCAGCCAAGTAGCGGCGGGAACGAACACCGGGGAGCTGTTTTTT
J gene: TRBJ2-2
clone size: .
V gene: TRBV4-3
CDR3 length: 17
D gene: .

CDR3 protein: CASSLGPFAFF
CDR3 DNA: TGTGCCAGCAGTTTAGGCCCTTTCGCTTTCTTT
J gene: TRBJ1-1
clone size: .
V gene: TRBV28
CDR3 length: 11
D gene: .

CDR3 protein: CASSYRGLADSTLYF
CDR3 DNA: TGTGCCAGCAGTTATAGGGGACTAGCGGACTCTACGCTGTACTTC
J gene: TRBJ2-7
clone size: .
V gene: TRBV5-6
CDR3 length: 15
D gene: TRBD2

CDR3 protein: CATSSGLPTGELFF
CDR3 DNA: TGTGCCACCAGCTCGGGACTCCCCACCGGGGAGCTGTTTTTT
J gene: TRBJ2-2
clone size: .
V gene: TRBV15
CDR3 length: 14
D gene: .

CDR3 protein: CASSPTGGATNEKLFF
CDR3 DNA: TGTGCCAGCAGCCCGACAGGAGGTGCAACTAATGAAAAACTGTTTTTT
J gene: TRBJ1-4
clone size: .
V gene: TRBV5-6
CDR3 length: 16
D gene: .

CDR3 protein: CAWDLSSLAANTQYF
CDR3 DNA: TGTGCCTGGGACTTGTCGAGTCTAGCAGCCAATACGCAGTATTTT
J gene: TRBJ2-3
clone size: few
V gene: TRBV30
CDR3 length: 15
D gene: .

CDR3 protein: CASSLSGTNYGYTF
CDR3 DNA: TGCGCCAGCAGCTTATCAGGGACTAACTATGGCTACACCTTC
J gene: TRBJ1-2
clone size: .
V gene: TRBV5-1
CDR3 length: 14
D gene: .

CDR3 protein: CASSSGQETQYF
CDR3 DNA: TGTGCCAGCAGCTCAGGTCAAGAGACCCAGTACTTC
J gene: TRBJ2-5
clone size: .
V gene: TRBV5-6
CDR3 length: 12
D gene: .

CDR3 protein: CASSLAQGAQGYTF
CDR3 DNA: TGTGCCAGCAGCTTAGCCCAGGGGGCCCAGGGCTACACCTTC
J gene: TRBJ1-2
clone size: few
V gene: TRBV7-9
CDR3 length: 14
D gene: TRBD1

CDR3 protein: CASSSTGAGGYTF
CDR3 DNA: TGTGCCAGCAGCTCCACAGGGGCGGGTGGCTACACCTTC
J gene: TRBJ1-2
clone size: .
V gene: TRBV6-6
CDR3 length: 13
D gene: TRBD1

CDR3 protein: CAISEGGAYNEQFF
CDR3 DNA: TGTGCCATCAGTGAGGGAGGCGCCTACAATGAGCAGTTCTTC
J gene: TRBJ2-1
clone size: .
V gene: TRBV10-3
CDR3 length: 14
D gene: .

CDR3 protein: CATVDFYGYTF
CDR3 DNA: TGTGCCACCGTGGATTTCTATGGCTACACCTTC
J gene: TRBJ1-2
clone size: .
V gene: TRBV27
CDR3 length: 11
D gene: .

CDR3 protein: CAIKDRTTYEQYF
CDR3 DNA: TGTGCCATCAAGGACAGGACTACCTACGAGCAGTACTTC
J gene: TRBJ2-7
clone size: few
V gene: TRBV10-3
CDR3 length: 13
D gene: .

CDR3 protein: CASSLAPGQRPGEQYF
CDR3 DNA: TGTGCCAGCAGCTTAGCCCCGGGACAGCGCCCGGGAGAGCAGTACTTC
J gene: TRBJ2-7
clone size: .
V gene: TRBV7-9
CDR3 length: 16
D gene: TRBD1

CDR3 protein: CASSLSGGLETQYF
CDR3 DNA: TGTGCCAGCAGCTTATCCGGAGGTTTGGAGACCCAGTACTTC
J gene: TRBJ2-5
clone size: .
V gene: TRBV28
CDR3 length: 14
D gene: .

CDR3 protein: CASKMRRGPEQYF
CDR3 DNA: TGCGCCAGCAAGATGAGGCGAGGACCCGAGCAGTACTTC
J gene: TRBJ2-7
clone size: few
V gene: TRBV10-2
CDR3 length: 13
D gene: .

CDR3 protein: CAHEPGQTYGYTF
CDR3 DNA: TGTGCCCATGAGCCCGGACAGACCTATGGCTACACCTTC
J gene: TRBJ1-2
clone size: .
V gene: TRBV30
CDR3 length: 13
D gene: .

CDR3 protein: CASSFTGRNTGELFF
CDR3 DNA: TGTGCCAGCAGCTTCACAGGGAGGAACACCGGGGAGCTGTTTTTT
J gene: TRBJ2-2
clone size: .
V gene: TRBV11-2
CDR3 length: 15
D gene: .

CDR3 protein: CASRHAGGNQPQHF
CDR3 DNA: TGTGCCAGCAGACATGCGGGGGGAAATCAGCCCCAGCATTTT
J gene: TRBJ1-5
clone size: .
V gene: TRBV6-1
CDR3 length: 14
D gene: .

CDR3 protein: CAWSPGTSGRGQETQYF
CDR3 DNA: TGTGCCTGGAGTCCCGGGACTAGCGGGAGAGGGCAAGAGACCCAGTACTTC
J gene: TRBJ2-5
clone size: once
V gene: TRBV30
CDR3 length: 17
D gene: TRBD2

CDR3 protein: CATSRDWVSYEQYF
CDR3 DNA: TGTGCCACCAGCAGAGATTGGGTCTCCTACGAGCAGTACTTC
J gene: TRBJ2-7
clone size: .
V gene: TRBV15
CDR3 length: 14
D gene: .

CDR3 protein: CASSIRQGGEQYF
CDR3 DNA: TGCGCCAGCAGCATCAGACAGGGGGGCGAGCAGTACTTC
J gene: TRBJ2-7
clone size: .
V gene: TRBV5-1
CDR3 length: 13
D gene: TRBD1

CDR3 protein: CASSLVTSGANTGELFF
CDR3 DNA: TGTGCCAGCAGCTTAGTTACTAGCGGAGCGAACACCGGGGAGCTGTTTTTT
J gene: TRBJ2-2
clone size: .
V gene: TRBV7-6
CDR3 length: 17
D gene: TRBD2

CDR3 protein: CATSLQGGRNTEAFF
CDR3 DNA: TGTGCCACCTCATTACAGGGGGGAAGGAACACTGAAGCTTTCTTT
J gene: TRBJ1-1
clone size: .
V gene: TRBV19
CDR3 length: 15
D gene: TRBD1

CDR3 protein: CASRLAVKEADQPQHF
CDR3 DNA: TGTGCAAGTCGCTTAGCGGTGAAGGAGGCCGATCAGCCCCAGCATTTT
J gene: TRBJ1-5
clone size: .
V gene: TRBV12-2
CDR3 length: 16
D gene: .

CDR3 protein: CAISETGSGANVLTF
CDR3 DNA: TGTGCCATCAGTGAGACGGGCTCTGGGGCCAACGTCCTGACTTTC
J gene: TRBJ2-6
clone size: .
V gene: TRBV10-3
CDR3 length: 15
D gene: .

CDR3 protein: CASATADRRNQPQHF
CDR3 DNA: TGTGCCAGTGCAACCGCGGACAGAAGAAATCAGCCCCAGCATTTT
J gene: TRBJ1-5
clone size: .
V gene: TRBV19
CDR3 length: 15
D gene: .

CDR3 protein: CATKEADKNNEQFF
CDR3 DNA: TGTGCCACGAAGGAGGCAGACAAGAACAATGAGCAGTTCTTC
J gene: TRBJ2-1
clone size: .
V gene: TRBV10-3
CDR3 length: 14
D gene: .

CDR3 protein: CATGTAKEKLFF
CDR3 DNA: TGTGCCACGGGGACAGCGAAGGAAAAACTGTTTTTT
J gene: TRBJ1-4
clone size: .
V gene: TRBV19
CDR3 length: 12
D gene: TRBD1

CDR3 protein: CASGASGVSNQPQHF
CDR3 DNA: TGTGCCAGCGGCGCGTCCGGGGTTAGCAATCAGCCCCAGCATTTT
J gene: TRBJ1-5
clone size: few
V gene: TRBV6-5
CDR3 length: 15
D gene: .

CDR3 protein: CASSRSGRSVGTDTQYF
CDR3 DNA: TGCGCCAGCAGCCGTAGCGGGAGGTCGGTGGGCACAGATACGCAGTATTTT
J gene: TRBJ2-3
clone size: .
V gene: TRBV5-1
CDR3 length: 17
D gene: TRBD2

CDR3 protein: CASMYGSMNTEAFF
CDR3 DNA: TGCGCCAGCATGTATGGCTCCATGAACACTGAAGCTTTCTTT
J gene: TRBJ1-1
clone size: few
V gene: TRBV5-1
CDR3 length: 14
D gene: .

CDR3 protein: CASSLGVSGEQFF
CDR3 DNA: TGTGCCAGCAGCTTAGGGGTGTCGGGTGAGCAGTTCTTC
J gene: TRBJ2-1
clone size: few
V gene: TRBV7-3
CDR3 length: 13
D gene: .

CDR3 protein: CASSLAPGGHEKLFF
CDR3 DNA: TGTGCCAGCAGCTTAGCCCCGGGGGGCCATGAAAAACTGTTTTTT
J gene: TRBJ1-4
clone size: .
V gene: TRBV11-2
CDR3 length: 15
D gene: .